The entry below gives a single T cell receptor beta chain sequence along with its context. The data were obtained in a study of blood T cell repertoires in COVID-19. About the study: Acute-phase and convalescent COVID-19 samples originated in the United States, Italy and Spain. Sources were T cells, B-cell-depleted T cells, or PBMCs; the material itself was cDNA or gDNA.

Original methodology: Nucleated cell number was recorded as an estimate derived from reference gene primer amplification. Generated by immunoSEQ multiplex PCR, the TCRdb table keeps only in-frame clones and is missing some. The D gene and trimming were derived from the DNA, and the V and J assignments and clone size from that table. The sample has about 180,000 clones; 80% to 90% are singletons. Germline CDR1 and CDR2: LNHDA and SQIVND (reference sequence). The CDR3 runs 15 residues. The germline V and J ends were trimmed by 3 bases and 3 bases, with 11 bases remaining between them. This TCR derives from a young man who had recovered from COVID-19. J is TRBJ1-4 and V is TRBV19; D uncertain. The source material was peripheral blood. As DNA, the CDR3 is TGTGCCAGTAGTATCCCTTCGGGGTCTAATGAAAAACTGTTTTTT. This translates into CASSIPSGSNEKLFF.